The clone carrying this T cell receptor beta chain was observed many times. What it recognizes is unknown. The sample belongs to a study of CD8 T cells in ankylosing spondylitis. Per germline, CDR1 DFQATT and CDR2 SNEGSKA (reference sequence). V shed 7 bases, J shed 3 bases, and the junction held 18 bases outside the gene matches. This CDR3 comprises 17 residues. With molecular barcodes, quantitative 5'-RACE was used to make the TCR beta libraries. A single record per CDR3 protein comes from TCRdb applying MiXCR to the 5' RACE reads. Here the sample spans fewer than 550,000 distinct CDR3 sequences, approximately 5% being singletons. Whole-study results and caveats: Significantly higher representation of disease-linked clones was reported for matched ankylosing spondylitis synovial fluid. There was a TCR beta motif, made of roughly eight highly homologous variants, that appeared characteristic of ankylosing spondylitis blood.

J is TRBJ1-1 and V is TRBV20-1; TRBD1 agrees at 9 bases. Sequencing was done on a sample of blood, either unsorted or a sorted T cell fraction (not recorded which). This clonotype originated in a male donor with ankylosing spondylitis. CDR3 sequence reads: CSGTGDRYQHGHTEAFF. The CDR3 DNA follows: TGCAGTGGGACAGGGGACCGATATCAGCACGGGCACACTGAAGCTTTCTTT.